The rows below give T cell receptor beta chains drawn from one sample of a study of CD8 T cells in Susac syndrome. TCRdb passed the immunoSEQ multiplex PCR reads through MiXCR, listing each CDR3 protein once. Seen here are 120,000 to 150,000 distinct CDR3 sequences, approximately 95% observed once, and the top ten hold around 0.08%. The source material was CD4+ T cells from PBMCs. The origin of the receptors is a human donor with Susac syndrome. Both conserved end residues are part of each CDR3. The order of the fields is V gene, D gene, clone size, J gene, CDR3 DNA, CDR3 protein. A D gene is named only where the DNA matches it firmly. The size entry is marked missing in some rows and otherwise reads once, few, many or a size class.

TRBV20-1	.	.	TRBJ1-5	TGCAGTGTTGGAAGGGCGAGCAATCAGCCCCAGCATTTT	CSVGRASNQPQHF
TRBV6-2/TRBV6-3	.	.	TRBJ2-1	TGTGCCAGCACTATTTCGGGTGAGCAGTTCTTC	CASTISGEQFF
TRBV6-5	.	.	TRBJ2-3	TGTGCCAGCAGTTACTCGGGTTACCAAAGCACAGATACGCAGTATTTT	CASSYSGYQSTDTQYF
TRBV29-1	.	.	TRBJ2-3	TGCAGCGTTGAAGATCTACACACAGATACGCAGTATTTT	CSVEDLHTDTQYF
TRBV20-1	.	.	TRBJ1-1	TGCAGTGCTAGAGATCTCGCCGGAATGAACACTGAAGCTTTCTTT	CSARDLAGMNTEAFF
TRBV12-3/TRBV12-4	TRBD2	.	TRBJ2-2	TGTGCCAGCAGACTAGCGGGAGGGGAAGCCGGGGAGCTGTTTTTT	CASRLAGGEAGELFF
TRBV18	.	.	TRBJ1-2	TGTGCCAGCTCACCCTCCGCAGGGCACTATGGCTACACCTTC	CASSPSAGHYGYTF
TRBV11-2	TRBD1	few	TRBJ2-7	TGTGCCAGCAGCATTGGACAGGGGGCCATAGGCCACGAGCAGTACTTC	CASSIGQGAIGHEQYF
TRBV20-1	TRBD2	.	TRBJ2-5	TGCAGTGCTAGAGATGCTAGCGGGAGTGAGACCCAGTACTTC	CSARDASGSETQYF
TRBV6-5	.	.	TRBJ2-2	TGTGCCAGCACGGGGACGACGACCGGGGAGCTGTTTTTT	CASTGTTTGELFF
TRBV6-5	.	.	TRBJ2-7	TGTGCCAGCTGGACTTTTCCCTACGAGCAGTACTTC	CASWTFPYEQYF
TRBV20-1	TRBD1	.	TRBJ1-2	TGCAGTGCTAGAGATTGGACAGGGATAAACGGCTACACCTTC	CSARDWTGINGYTF
TRBV3-1	.	.	TRBJ1-1	TGTGCCAGCCTGAGGGAGGGAAGCACTGAAGCTTTCTTT	CASLREGSTEAFF
TRBV20-1	.	.	TRBJ2-3	TGCAGTGCTAGAGGTCGGGGTAGGGTGGGAGATACGCAGTATTTT	CSARGRGRVGDTQYF
TRBV2	.	.	TRBJ2-3	TGTGCCAGCATTAGCGGGACAGACACAGATACGCAGTATTTT	CASISGTDTDTQYF
TRBV15	TRBD2	.	TRBJ2-2	TGTGCCACCAGCCCTCGGGGGGGCCTTACGAACACCGGGGAGCTGTTTTTT	CATSPRGGLTNTGELFF
TRBV29-1	TRBD1	.	TRBJ1-2	TGCAGCGTTGTTGGACAGGGAAAGTTCTATGGCTACACCTTC	CSVVGQGKFYGYTF
TRBV29-1	.	.	TRBJ1-1	TGCAGCGTTGAATTCAACCGCCGTATGAACACTGAAGCTTTCTTT	CSVEFNRRMNTEAFF
TRBV7-9	TRBD2	.	TRBJ2-1	TGTGCCAGCCGGGAGGCTAGCGGGGCCTCTAATGAGCAGTTCTTC	CASREASGASNEQFF
TRBV20-1	TRBD1	.	TRBJ1-2	TGCAGTGCACAAGGACAGGGAAGGAAGTGGGGCTACACCTTC	CSAQGQGRKWGYTF
TRBV14	TRBD1	.	TRBJ1-2	TGTGCCAGCAGTTCGCAGGGGGCTAACTATGGCTACACCTTC	CASSSQGANYGYTF
TRBV12-3/TRBV12-4	TRBD1	.	TRBJ1-2	TGTGCCAGCAGTTTGGACAGGGCCCAGAGCTACACCTTC	CASSLDRAQSYTF
TRBV2	.	.	TRBJ2-5	TGTGCCAGCAACCTGGGCAGACAAGAGACCCAGTACTTC	CASNLGRQETQYF
TRBV2	.	.	TRBJ1-2	TGTGCCAGCATAGGGGACCAGGGGACCTATGGCTACACCTTC	CASIGDQGTYGYTF
TRBV29-1	.	.	TRBJ2-3	TGCAGCGTGCCCCGGGGGAGCAATACGCAGTATTTT	CSVPRGSNTQYF
TRBV29-1	TRBD1	.	TRBJ2-1	TGCAGCGTTGAAAAGGGGACAGGGGGCTTATACAATGAGCAGTTCTTC	CSVEKGTGGLYNEQFF
TRBV9	TRBD1	.	TRBJ1-2	TGTGCCAGCAGTTCTCGACCCCTCAGGGGGCTCGGCTACACCTTC	CASSSRPLRGLGYTF
TRBV20-1	.	.	TRBJ1-4	TGCAGTGCTAGGAAACAGGGTAATGAAAAACTGTTTTTT	CSARKQGNEKLFF
TRBV15	.	.	TRBJ2-7	TGTGCCACCAGCAGAGAATATTCGCCTGGCGAGCAGTACTTC	CATSREYSPGEQYF
TRBV29-1	.	few	TRBJ2-7	TGCAGCGTGCGCATTGGGACAACCTACGAGCAGTACTTC	CSVRIGTTYEQYF
TRBV5-1	.	.	TRBJ1-2	TGCGCCAGCAGCTTGGACAAGGGTGGCTACACCTTC	CASSLDKGGYTF
TRBV12-3/TRBV12-4	TRBD2	.	TRBJ2-7	TGTGCCAGCAGCAAGAGGACTAGCGGGGGGGCCATGGTCCACGAGCAGTACTTC	CASSKRTSGGAMVHEQYF
TRBV6-2/TRBV6-3	.	.	TRBJ1-1	TGTGCCAGCACTCAAGGCACACTGAACACTGAAGCTTTCTTT	CASTQGTLNTEAFF
TRBV2	.	.	TRBJ2-3	TGTGCCAGCAGTACCGGACTAACAGATACGCAGTATTTT	CASSTGLTDTQYF
TRBV19	.	.	TRBJ1-2	TGTGCCAGTAGTCTCCAAAGGGACCATGGCTACACCTTC	CASSLQRDHGYTF
TRBV3-1	TRBD2	.	TRBJ2-5	TGTGCCAGCAGCCCAAGTGGGAGGGTAGGAGAGACCCAGTACTTC	CASSPSGRVGETQYF
TRBV20-1	.	.	TRBJ2-7	TGCAGTGCCTCACAGGGTGGCGAGCAGTACTTC	CSASQGGEQYF
TRBV18	.	.	TRBJ2-3	TGTGCCAGCTCACCATGGGGTACAGATACGCAGTATTTT	CASSPWGTDTQYF
TRBV7-9	TRBD1	.	TRBJ1-2	TGTGCCAGCAGCGGAGCCCGGCGGGACAGTTCCCCCTATGGCTACACCTTC	CASSGARRDSSPYGYTF
TRBV20-1	.	.	TRBJ2-1	TGCAGTGCTAGACCGTACGTAGGGCTCCATAATGAGCAGTTCTTC	CSARPYVGLHNEQFF
TRBV2	TRBD1	.	TRBJ1-2	TGTGCCGTTGAGGGGACAGGGGCCGACTATGGCTACACCTTC	CAVEGTGADYGYTF
TRBV14	.	.	TRBJ1-1	TGTGCCAGCAGCGCCCAATTCCTTGGACCGGGCACTGAAGCTTTCTTT	CASSAQFLGPGTEAFF
TRBV5-6	TRBD2	.	TRBJ2-3	TGTGCCAGCAGCTTCTGGACTAGCGGGCCAGATACGCAGTATTTT	CASSFWTSGPDTQYF
TRBV14	TRBD2	.	TRBJ2-3	TGTGCCAGCAGCCAAGGGACTAGCGGGTGGAATACGCAGTATTTT	CASSQGTSGWNTQYF
TRBV29-1	TRBD1	.	TRBJ1-5	TGCAGCGTTGACACAGGGGGCAATCAGCCCCAGCATTTT	CSVDTGGNQPQHF
TRBV7-9	TRBD1	.	TRBJ1-2	TGTGCCAGCAGCTCTACCCGGCCGGGAGACAGGGATAACTATGGCTACACCTTC	CASSSTRPGDRDNYGYTF
TRBV9	.	.	TRBJ2-2	TGTGCCAGCAGCGTAGCACAGACCACCGGGGAGCTGTTTTTT	CASSVAQTTGELFF
TRBV25-1	.	.	TRBJ1-5	TGTGCCAGCAGTGGCCAGCCAAATCAGCCCCAGCATTTT	CASSGQPNQPQHF
TRBV7-9	.	.	TRBJ1-2	TGTGCCAGCAGCTTAGGGGGTCCGGCCTATGGCTACACCTTC	CASSLGGPAYGYTF
TRBV10-3	.	.	TRBJ1-1	TGTGCCATCAGTGAGTCTGTTGGGGGAAGGGACACTGAAGCTTTCTTT	CAISESVGGRDTEAFF
TRBV20-1	TRBD2	.	TRBJ2-3	TGCAGTGCTAGAGTCCCTACTAGCGGGAGTGCAGATACGCAGTATTTT	CSARVPTSGSADTQYF
TRBV2	.	.	TRBJ2-3	TGTGCCAGCGGGATGGACGATGATACGCAGTATTTT	CASGMDDDTQYF
TRBV9	TRBD2	.	TRBJ2-1	TGTGCCAGCGCGGGGACTAGCGGAATAGGTGAGCAGTTCTTC	CASAGTSGIGEQFF
TRBV5-8	TRBD1	.	TRBJ2-7	TGTGCCAGCAGCTTGGGACAGGGGATTTACGAGCAGTACTTC	CASSLGQGIYEQYF
TRBV18	.	.	TRBJ1-2	TGTGCCAGCTCACCAGGGAATGGCTACACCTTC	CASSPGNGYTF